The 21 T cell receptor beta chains below come from one sample, sequenced in a study of cytomegalovirus exposure and HLA in healthy donors. PCR was performed using 60 Vbeta and 13 Jbeta primers. Libraries were prepared by immunoSEQ multiplex PCR; TCRdb keeps only in-frame clonotypes and omits some of them. The sample comprises approximately 120,000 clones, 78% of which are singletons, and about 6% rests with the top ten. The sequenced material came from PBMCs. These receptors were obtained from a woman aged 40 to 55 in good health and CMV-seronegative.

The V and J genes are TRBV10-3 and TRBJ2-1, with TRBD2 matching over 7 bases. The trim removed 6 bases at V and 0 bases at J, leaving 14 bases unmatched. This CDR3 is 18 amino acids long. The V gene's germline CDR1 is ENHRY and CDR2 SYGVKD. CDR3 protein: CAIRLADPSKFSYNEQFF. The CDR3 region has the DNA TGTGCCATCAGGCTAGCGGATCCTTCGAAATTCTCCTACAATGAGCAGTTCTTC.

V usage is TRBV7-9 and J usage is TRBJ2-5; 9 bases agree with TRBD2. The end of the DNA fits TRBJ2-7 better, so the J call may be wrong. Per the germline V gene, CDR1 is SEHNR and CDR2 is FQNEAQ (reference sequence). The CDR3 loop spans 15 amino acids. The DNA for the CDR3 is TGTGCCAGCAGCCTGGGACTAGCTCATCTGGACGAGCAGTACTTC. Its protein is CASSLGLAHLDEQYF.

The chain links TRBV28 to TRBJ1-2; D gene unclear. This CDR3 has 12 residues. Germline V gene sequence: CDR1 MDHEN, CDR2 SYDVKM. V gave up 4 bases and J gave up 1 base, with 4 bases separating them. CDR3 bases: TGTGCCAGCAGTTCCAGTAACTATGGCTACACCTTC. The encoded protein is CASSSSNYGYTF.

In the case of this clone: This CDR3 fails to terminate in the conserved phenylalanine or tryptophan, so it likely reflects a read error. The CDR3 sequence is CASSLRPDRGQVSGEQYL. The CDR3, as DNA: TGTGCCAGCTCACTCCGACCGGACAGGGGGCAGGTTTCTGGCGAGCAGTACCTC. V is TRBV18 and J is TRBJ2-7, with 11 positions matching TRBD1. The V segment lost 4 bases and the J segment 6 bases; nucleotides outside the gene matches: 17. The germline gives CDR1 KGHSH, CDR2 LQKENI. The CDR3 totals 18 residues.

The CDR3 is CASSVRGDRAYNEQFF. The CDR3 region has the DNA TGTGCCAGCAGCGTCCGCGGGGACAGAGCCTACAATGAGCAGTTCTTC. The gene calls are TRBV9 and TRBJ2-1; TRBD1 might be the D (7 bases). The CDR3 has 16 amino acids. The germline V and J ends were trimmed by 2 bases and 2 bases, with 14 bases remaining between them. In germline, CDR1 is SGDLS, CDR2 YYNGEE.

This rearrangement joins TRBV4-1 to TRBJ2-7; 14 bases are shared with TRBD2. CDR1 and CDR2 from the germline V gene are MGHRA and YSYEKL. The CDR3 consists of 19 residues. V lost 2 bases to trimming and J lost 2 bases; unmatched junction nucleotides: 11. This CDR3 reads CASSQSLTSGRDLTYEQYF. CDR3 in DNA: TGCGCCAGCAGCCAATCCTTGACTAGCGGGAGGGACTTAACCTACGAGCAGTACTTC.

The chain has TRBV28 and TRBJ2-5, with 7 bases fitting TRBD1. From germline, CDR1 is MDHEN and CDR2 SYDVKM. J lost 7 bases, V lost 5 bases, and 13 bases had no gene match. CDR3 size: 15 residues. CDR3 residues: CASSPFWTGPGTQYF. The CDR3 DNA reads TGTGCCAGCAGTCCATTCTGGACAGGCCCGGGGACCCAGTACTTC.

The chain combines TRBV9 with TRBJ2-1, with D maybe TRBD2 (6 bases). CDR1 is SGDLS, CDR2 YYNGEE, per germline. CDR3 length: 13 residues. V was pared by 2 bases and J by 7 bases, with 10 bases between. CDR3 sequence: CASSVALANEQFF. In DNA, the CDR3 is TGTGCCAGCAGCGTTGCCCTAGCGAATGAGCAGTTCTTC.

The rearrangement links TRBV19 to TRBJ2-7; unclear D gene. This CDR3 has 13 residues. The V and J ends lost 5 bases and 4 bases respectively, with 12 bases between them. Germline lookup yields CDR1 LNHDA and CDR2 SQIVND (reference sequence). CDR3 sequence (DNA): TGTGCCAGTAGTGTTCGGAGTGAGTACGAGCAGTACTTC. It specifies CASSVRSEYEQYF.

This clone was seen only a few times. The chain combines TRBV5-1 with TRBJ2-2; 9 positions agree with TRBD1. Trimming cost V 2 bases and J 6 bases; bases outside gene matches: 2. Germline assignment: CDR1 SGHRS and CDR2 YFSETQ. The length of the CDR3 is 14 residues. The CDR3 coding sequence is TGCGCCAGCAGCTTACAGGGGGCCCCCGGGGAGCTGTTTTTT. Translating it yields CASSLQGAPGELFF.

This clone was picked up a small number of times. The rearrangement uses TRBV28 and TRBJ2-3, with 12 bases lining up with TRBD2. Germline assignment: CDR1 MDHEN and CDR2 SYDVKM. The V and J ends lost 4 bases and 4 bases, in that order; junction bases with no gene match: 6. The CDR3 spans 16 residues. CDR3 sequence: CASSSRLAGDSDTQYF. The CDR3 DNA reads as TGTGCCAGCAGTTCCCGACTAGCGGGAGACTCAGATACGCAGTATTTT.

The J gene is TRBJ1-6, the V gene TRBV2; weak D call: TRBD1 (5 bases). The CDR3 runs 15 residues. V was pared by 6 bases and J by 13 bases, with 22 bases between. Germline CDR1 is SNHLY and CDR2 is FYNNEI. CDR3 DNA: TGTGCCAGCAGAGGGGAGGATACTAACTTTATCCCCCTCCACTTT. Its protein is CASRGEDTNFIPLHF.

This rearrangement joins TRBV5-4 to TRBJ2-5; TRBD1 matches 7 bases. The CDR3 runs 14 residues. Looked up from germline, CDR1 is SGHNT and CDR2 is YYREEE (reference sequence). V lost 4 bases, J lost 2 bases, and 5 bases stayed unmatched. CDR3 nucleotides: TGTGCCAGCAGCCCAGGGACAGCTCAAGAGACCCAGTACTTC. The encoded protein is CASSPGTAQETQYF.

The chain joins TRBV7-2 to TRBJ1-2; tentative D call: TRBD1 (6 bases). Germline V CDR1 and CDR2: SGHTA, FQGNSA. There are 13 residues in the CDR3. V lost 4 bases to trimming and J lost 2 bases, with 8 bases between them. The chain's CDR3 is CASSYDRNYGYTF. As DNA, the CDR3 is TGTGCCAGCAGCTACGACAGGAACTATGGCTACACCTTC.

The V call is TRBV11-2, the J call TRBJ2-7, with 7 positions matching TRBD1. Germline loops: CDR1 SGHAT, CDR2 FQNNGV. Trimming took 5 bases from V and 6 from J; bases not matched to a gene: 10. The CDR3 has 14 amino acids. The CDR3 is CASSLQGLMGEQYF. The CDR3 region has the DNA TGTGCCAGCAGCCTACAGGGGTTAATGGGCGAGCAGTACTTC.

The V and J genes are TRBV11-2 and TRBJ1-3; no clear D gene. The ends were cut back, 3 bases at V and 3 bases at J, with 9 bases in the middle. Germline CDR1 reads SGHAT; CDR2 reads FQNNGV. This CDR3 region has 14 residues. The CDR3 here is CASSFQGSGNTIYF. The CDR3 DNA reads as TGTGCCAGCAGCTTCCAAGGGAGTGGAAACACCATATATTTT.

This rearrangement joins TRBV19 to TRBJ2-3; D gene uncertain. V was clipped by 6 bases and J by 0 bases, with 10 bases between them. The germline CDR1 and CDR2 sequences are LNHDA and SQIVND (reference sequence). CDR3 length: 14 residues. The chain's CDR3 is CASRPRTSTDTQYF. Written as DNA, the CDR3 is TGTGCCAGTAGGCCTAGAACTAGCACAGATACGCAGTATTTT. Variable domain in full (rest from reference TRBV19 and TRBJ2-3): DGGITQSPKYLFRKEGQNVTLSCEQNLNHDAMYWYRQDPGQGLRLIYYSQIVNDFQKGDIAEGYSVSREKKESFPLTVTSAQKNPTAFYLCASRPRTSTDTQYFGPGTRLTVL.

The gene calls are TRBV15 and TRBJ1-1; the D gene is possibly TRBD1 (6 bases). Germline V gives CDR1 LNHNV, CDR2 YYDKDF (reference sequence). This CDR3 is built from 16 residues. V was pared by 0 bases and J by 6 bases, with 17 bases between. CDR3 in amino acids: CATSRDPLGAGAEAFF. CDR3 DNA sequence: TGTGCCACCAGCAGAGATCCCTTGGGGGCTGGGGCTGAAGCTTTCTTT.

This sequence joins TRBV2 and TRBJ2-2; D uncertain. With 4 bases removed from V and 1 base from J, the gap between germline ends came to 13 bases. Germline CDR1 is SNHLY and CDR2 is FYNNEI. The CDR3 spans 16 residues. CDR3: CASSVEQQLNTGELFF. DNA for the CDR3: TGTGCCAGCAGTGTGGAACAACAGCTGAACACCGGGGAGCTGTTTTTT.

The rearrangement uses TRBV9 and TRBJ2-1; unclear D gene. In germline, CDR1 is SGDLS, CDR2 YYNGEE. Trimming took 2 bases from V and 10 from J, leaving 16 bases between them. This CDR3 comprises 14 residues. This CDR3 reads CASSVLTYQSEQFF. The CDR3 DNA is TGTGCCAGCAGCGTCTTGACTTACCAGTCCGAGCAGTTCTTC.

The V call is TRBV5-3, the J call TRBJ2-1, with D uncertain. TRBV5-3 falls under the ORF class, with uncertain function. The CDR3 runs to 13 residues. V dropped 4 bases and J dropped 9 bases, with 14 bases sitting between them. The CDR3 DNA reads as TGTGCCAGAAGCCTGACCAGGATGGGTGAGCAGTTCTTC. This gives the protein CARSLTRMGEQFF.